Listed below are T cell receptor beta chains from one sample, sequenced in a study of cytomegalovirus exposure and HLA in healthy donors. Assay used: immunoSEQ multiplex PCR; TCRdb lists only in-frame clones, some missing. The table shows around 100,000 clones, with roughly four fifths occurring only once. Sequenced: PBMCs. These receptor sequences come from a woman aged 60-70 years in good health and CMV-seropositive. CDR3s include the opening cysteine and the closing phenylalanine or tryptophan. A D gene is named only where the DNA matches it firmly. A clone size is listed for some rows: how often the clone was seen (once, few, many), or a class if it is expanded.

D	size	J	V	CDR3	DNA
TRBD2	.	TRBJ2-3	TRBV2	CASSVVGLARDTQYF	TGTGCCAGCAGTGTAGTGGGACTAGCGAGAGATACGCAGTATTTT
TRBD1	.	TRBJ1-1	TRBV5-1	CASSSETGGSTEAFF	TGCGCCAGCAGCTCCGAGACAGGGGGAAGCACTGAAGCTTTCTTT
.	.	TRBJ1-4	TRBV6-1	CASSDPLEGEKLFF	TGTGCCAGCAGTGACCCCCTGGAGGGTGAAAAACTGTTTTTT
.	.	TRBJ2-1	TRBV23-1	CASSHPGIDEQFF	TGCGCCAGCAGTCACCCGGGTATCGATGAGCAGTTCTTC
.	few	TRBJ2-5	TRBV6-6	CASSYHPGVTETQYF	TGTGCCAGCAGTTACCATCCGGGAGTCACAGAGACCCAGTACTTC
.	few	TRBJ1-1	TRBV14	CASSQGWAVSEAFF	TGTGCCAGCAGCCAAGGTTGGGCAGTTTCTGAAGCTTTCTTT
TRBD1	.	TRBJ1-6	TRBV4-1	CASSLTDRGLRSPLHF	TGCGCCAGCAGCCTAACCGACAGGGGGCTTAGGTCACCCCTCCACTTT
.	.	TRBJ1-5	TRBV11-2	CASSVGVRQPQHF	TGTGCCAGCAGCGTCGGTGTGCGTCAGCCCCAGCATTTT
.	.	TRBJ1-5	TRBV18	CASSPQDSNQPQHF	TGTGCCAGCTCCCCCCAGGATAGCAATCAGCCCCAGCATTTT
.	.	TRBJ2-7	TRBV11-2	CASSSTSPSYEQYF	TGTGCCAGCAGCTCCACTAGTCCCTCCTACGAGCAGTACTTC